This T cell receptor beta chain was found in a study of cytomegalovirus exposure and HLA in healthy donors. General observations from the study: The authors confirmed in vitro that three CMV-associated chains were specific for CMV antigens.

The PCR had 60 Vbeta and 13 Jbeta primers. TCRdb's table, derived via immunoSEQ multiplex PCR, lists solely in-frame clones and lacks some. Here the sample spans 100,000 to 150,000 clones, 8.5% being singletons. Germline V CDR1 and CDR2: SGHRS, YFSETQ. Trimming removed 0 bases from V and 7 bases from J; junction bases left unmatched: 3. The CDR3 has 13 residues. A note on this clone: Its antigen is currently unknown.

The chain uses TRBV5-1 and TRBJ1-1, with 7 nucleotides matching TRBD1. This TCR was sampled from a man aged 40-55 years in good health and CMV-seronegative. Sequences were obtained from PBMCs. CDR3 loop: CASSLGQGGEAFF. The DNA for the CDR3 is TGCGCCAGCAGCTTGGGTCAGGGGGGTGAAGCTTTCTTT.